The 27 T cell receptor beta chains given below trace back to one sample, sequenced in a study of shared clonotypes between healthy human individuals. Naive CD8 cells lacked CD45RO and underwent positive selection for CCR7, leaving out terminally differentiated effector memory CD45RA+ cells. Sequenced by immunoSEQ multiplex PCR; TCRdb stores in-frame clones only, minus some. Of about 610,000 clones listed, approximately 96% were seen once; the top ten hold about 0.12%. Specimen: naive CD8+ T cells sorted from blood. The receptors here all came from a woman under 40 in good health.

The chain recombines TRBV10-1 with TRBJ1-2; TRBD1 aligns across 7 bases. With V trimmed by 3 bases and J by 2 bases, 0 bases remained unmatched. The CDR3 extends over 13 amino acids. Germline CDR1 and CDR2: WNHNN and SYGVQD (reference sequence). The CDR3 coding sequence is TGCGCCAGCAGTGAACAGGGGAACTATGGCTACACCTTC. Residues: CASSEQGNYGYTF.

J is TRBJ2-1 and V is TRBV11-2; a weak D match, TRBD2 (6 bases). V was trimmed by 5 bases and J by 2 bases, leaving 13 bases between them. CDR3 length equals 15 residues. CDR1 is SGHAT and CDR2 is FQNNGV in the germline V gene. DNA for the CDR3: TGTGCCAGCAGCCCACACACTAGCCCCTACAATGAGCAGTTCTTC. It translates to CASSPHTSPYNEQFF.

V usage is TRBV7-8 and J usage is TRBJ2-7, with TRBD1 matching 7 bases. The CDR3 runs to 14 residues. The germline gives CDR1 SGHVS, CDR2 FQNEAQ. J was trimmed by 4 bases and V by 6 bases; bases with no gene match: 9. The CDR3 DNA reads as TGTGCCAGCAGAACACAGGGGATCTCGTACGAGCAGTACTTC. Translated: CASRTQGISYEQYF.

V gene TRBV5-1 combines with J gene TRBJ2-7; D remains unclear. Germline CDR1 SGHRS, CDR2 YFSETQ. The V gene lost 0 bases and the J gene lost 7 bases, with 11 bases spanning the gap. The CDR3 loop spans 13 amino acids. The CDR3 here is CASSLAPPSEQYF. The CDR3 region has the DNA TGCGCCAGCAGCTTGGCCCCGCCAAGTGAGCAGTACTTC.

The V and J genes are TRBV9 and TRBJ2-2; the D is unclear. CDR3 length: 12 residues. V lost 1 base to trimming and J lost 7 bases, with 5 bases between them. Germline CDR1 and CDR2: SGDLS and YYNGEE. This chain's CDR3 is CASSVLSGELFF. Here the CDR3 DNA reads TGTGCCAGCAGCGTATTAAGCGGGGAGCTGTTTTTT.

Only one count was recorded for this clone. This chain uses TRBV25-1 with TRBJ2-1, with D perhaps TRBD1 or TRBD2 (6 bases each). Trimming took off 9 bases at V and 5 bases at J, with 14 bases between the two ends. Germline CDR1 reads MGHDK; CDR2 reads SYGVNS. This CDR3 is 13 amino acids long. The CDR3 protein is CARPGDFDNEQFF. The DNA for the CDR3 is TGTGCCAGACCAGGGGACTTTGACAATGAGCAGTTCTTC.

The V gene is TRBV28, the J gene TRBJ2-5; tentatively, D is TRBD1 (5 bases). Trimming took 3 bases from V and 4 from J, leaving 9 bases between them. The CDR3 sequence is 13 residues long. CDR1 is MDHEN and CDR2 is SYDVKM in the germline V gene. CDR3 sequence (DNA): TGTGCCAGCAGTTTCTTTCAGGGAGAGACCCAGTACTTC. Its protein product is CASSFFQGETQYF. Variable domain in full (rest from reference TRBV28 and TRBJ2-5): DVKVTQSSRYLVKRTGEKVFLECVQDMDHENMFWYRQDPGLGLRLIYFSYDVKMKEKGDIPEGYSVSREKKERFSLILESASTNQTSMYLCASSFFQGETQYFGPGTRLLVL.

This clone was detected once. J is TRBJ1-1 and V is TRBV28; no firm D call. From germline, CDR1 is MDHEN and CDR2 SYDVKM. The CDR3 is 13 amino acids. Trimming cost V 3 bases and J 4 bases, with 9 bases left between them. The CDR3 DNA sequence: TGTGCCAGCAGTTTTTCCAAGATCACTGAAGCTTTCTTT. This translates into CASSFSKITEAFF.

This sequence joins TRBV4-2 and TRBJ2-2, with 7 bases matching TRBD2. The germline CDR1 and CDR2 sequences are LGHNA and YNFKEQ. CDR3 length equals 18 residues. V was clipped by 0 bases and J by 6 bases; unmatched bases: 13. For the CDR3, the DNA is TGTGCCAGCAGCCAAGATCCCCCCCCCGCGGGAGTTCCCGGGGAGCTGTTTTTT. As protein: CASSQDPPPAGVPGELFF.

The chain combines TRBV4-1 with TRBJ2-1; TRBD1 aligns across 10 bases. Trimming cost V 8 bases and J 8 bases; bases outside gene matches: 9. The CDR3 contains 14 residues. From germline, CDR1 is MGHRA and CDR2 YSYEKL. CDR3 sequence (DNA): TGCGCCAGCCGACGGACAGGGGGGCCCTATGAGCAGTTCTTC. The encoded protein is CASRRTGGPYEQFF.

This chain joins TRBV28 and TRBJ1-4; 12 bases line up with TRBD1. The ends lost 5 bases at V and 5 bases at J; junction bases unmatched: 6. Germline V gene sequence: CDR1 MDHEN, CDR2 SYDVKM. CDR3 length: 16 amino acids. The CDR3, as DNA: TGTGCCAGCAGTATCGGGACAGGGGGCGTCAATGAAAAACTGTTTTTT. It translates to CASSIGTGGVNEKLFF.

V is TRBV13 and J is TRBJ2-7; 15 bases map to TRBD2. Germline V lookup: CDR1 PRHDT, CDR2 FYEKMQ (reference sequence). Unmatched junction bases numbered 9, after V lost 5 bases and J lost 7 bases. This CDR3 region has 16 residues. DNA of the CDR3: TGTGCCAGCAGCCCTTCTGGACTAGCGGGAGGGCCGGAGCAGTACTTC. Translation: CASSPSGLAGGPEQYF.

The J gene is TRBJ2-1, the V gene TRBV6-5, with D possibly called TRBD1 or TRBD2 (5 bases each). Germline lookup yields CDR1 MNHEY and CDR2 SVGAGI. With 3 bases removed from V and 0 bases from J, the gap between germline ends came to 12 bases. CDR3 length equals 16 residues. The CDR3 protein is CASSYQWGSSYNEQFF. The CDR3, as DNA: TGTGCCAGCAGTTATCAGTGGGGGAGCTCCTACAATGAGCAGTTCTTC.

This clone was recorded once. V is TRBV11-2 and J is TRBJ1-4; the D gene is possibly TRBD1 (6 bases). Trimming removed 5 bases at V and 0 bases at J, with 10 bases between. Per germline, CDR1 SGHAT and CDR2 FQNNGV. The CDR3 contains 15 residues. For the CDR3, the DNA is TGTGCCAGCAGCCCCGGGACATCAACTAATGAAAAACTGTTTTTT. It is translated as CASSPGTSTNEKLFF.

The chain carries TRBV27 and TRBJ1-2, with D perhaps matching TRBD1 (5 bases). The V end lost 4 bases, the J end lost 2 bases, and 8 bases lay between the germline ends. CDR1 and CDR2 (germline): MNHEY, SMNVEV (reference sequence). The CDR3 loop spans 13 amino acids. The CDR3 nucleotides read TGTGCCAGCAGTTCGGGGGGAAACTATGGCTACACCTTC. This translates into CASSSGGNYGYTF.

The chain employs TRBV27 and TRBJ2-2, with 8 bases lining up with TRBD2. The CDR3 contains 18 residues. After removal of 5 bases from V and 0 bases from J, the junction contained 11 bases not matched to a gene. Germline CDR1 is MNHEY and CDR2 is SMNVEV (reference sequence). The CDR3 DNA reads as TGTGCCAGCAGTAGATTGTTTCGGGAGGGGGCGAACACCGGGGAGCTGTTTTTT. Residues: CASSRLFREGANTGELFF.

The table lists this clone with a count of one. The J gene is TRBJ1-1, the V gene TRBV7-9; D possibly corresponds to TRBD1 (5 bases). CDR1 is SEHNR and CDR2 is FQNEAQ in the germline V gene (reference sequence). V was pared by 4 bases and J by 8 bases, with 17 bases between. This CDR3 is built from 14 residues. CDR3 sequence (DNA): TGTGCCAGCAGCTCAACAGGAGCCCTCTCAGAAGCTTTCTTT. It specifies CASSSTGALSEAFF.

The chain joins TRBV5-6 to TRBJ1-4; the D gene is possibly TRBD1 (5 bases). CDR3 length: 14 amino acids. Trimming pared 7 bases from V and 7 bases from J, leaving 17 bases between. Germline V lookup: CDR1 SGHDT, CDR2 YYEEEE. The CDR3 bases are TGTGCCAGCTCCCGGGAGGGGCGGGTTGAAAAACTGTTTTTT. Translated, it gives CASSREGRVEKLFF.

The chain combines TRBV6-5 with TRBJ2-7, with D tentatively TRBD2 (6 bases). Trimming pared 1 base from V and 0 bases from J, leaving 7 bases between. The CDR3 loop spans 14 amino acids. Germline CDR1 MNHEY, CDR2 SVGAGI. The CDR3 loop reads CASSYFSGSYEQYF. The CDR3 DNA follows: TGTGCCAGCAGTTACTTTAGCGGCTCCTACGAGCAGTACTTC.

The V call is TRBV27, the J call TRBJ1-1; D may be TRBD1 (6 bases). The length of the CDR3 is 16 residues. Trimming left V 3 bases short and J 1 base short, with 15 bases between. Germline values: CDR1 MNHEY, CDR2 SMNVEV (reference sequence). The CDR3 loop reads CASSFVGALQNTEAFF. The CDR3 nucleotides are TGTGCCAGCAGTTTCGTGGGGGCGCTACAGAACACTGAAGCTTTCTTT.

The V call is TRBV15, the J call TRBJ2-7; 7 nucleotides line up with TRBD1. The CDR3 has 14 residues. The V segment lost 4 bases and the J segment 4 bases; nucleotides outside the gene matches: 7. Germline V gene data show CDR1 as LNHNV and CDR2 as YYDKDF (reference sequence). In nucleotides, the CDR3 is TGTGCCACCAGCAAAACAGGGGACCCGTACGAGCAGTACTTC. Protein: CATSKTGDPYEQYF.

In its sample, this clone was seen once. The chain couples TRBV13 to TRBJ1-5; the D is unclear. The CDR3 totals 15 residues. Germline lookup yields CDR1 PRHDT and CDR2 FYEKMQ (reference sequence). The V and J ends lost 3 bases and 0 bases respectively, with 9 bases between them. The DNA for the CDR3 is TGTGCCAGCAGCTTGGCGGCTTATAGCAATCAGCCCCAGCATTTT. Protein sequence: CASSLAAYSNQPQHF.

The genes are TRBV19 and TRBJ2-6, with D unresolved. CDR3 length: 15 residues. V lost 7 bases and J lost 2, with 12 bases in between. In germline, CDR1 is LNHDA, CDR2 SQIVND (reference sequence). The CDR3 DNA reads as TGTGCCAGTATCGAGACCGCGGCTGGGGCCAACGTCCTGACTTTC. Amino acids: CASIETAAGANVLTF.

This chain connects TRBV28 to TRBJ2-1; possible D gene TRBD2, 5 bases. The CDR3 contains 17 residues. V was trimmed by 5 bases and J by 1 base, leaving 18 bases between them. Germline CDR1 MDHEN, CDR2 SYDVKM. The CDR3 here is CASSPINEGLSYNEQFF. CDR3 DNA: TGTGCCAGCAGTCCTATCAATGAGGGCCTGTCCTACAATGAGCAGTTCTTC.

The V call is TRBV7-8, the J call TRBJ2-3, with TRBD1 identical over 7 bases. Germline values: CDR1 SGHVS, CDR2 FQNEAQ. V was clipped by 1 base and J by 5 bases; unmatched bases: 12. The CDR3 runs to 17 residues. The CDR3 region is CASSLVQDRGREDTQYF. The CDR3 DNA sequence: TGTGCCAGCAGCTTAGTCCAGGATAGGGGGCGAGAAGATACGCAGTATTTT.

The V gene is TRBV13, the J gene TRBJ2-3, with unresolved D. Germline CDR1 and CDR2: PRHDT and FYEKMQ (reference sequence). V lost 1 base, J lost 2 bases, and 10 bases lay in between. The CDR3 spans 15 residues. CDR3 loop: CASSLAGNFTDTQYF. The CDR3 DNA follows: TGTGCCAGCAGCTTAGCCGGAAACTTCACAGATACGCAGTATTTT.

The rearrangement joins TRBV9 to TRBJ2-3; D may correspond to TRBD1 or TRBD2 (6 bases each). The CDR3 contains 16 residues. Trimming shortened V by 4 bases and J by 4 bases, and 19 bases separated the two germline ends. Germline V CDR1 and CDR2: SGDLS, YYNGEE. Here the CDR3 reads CASSLRGTRVADTQYF. In nucleotides, the CDR3 is TGTGCCAGCAGCCTGAGGGGGACTCGGGTGGCAGATACGCAGTATTTT.